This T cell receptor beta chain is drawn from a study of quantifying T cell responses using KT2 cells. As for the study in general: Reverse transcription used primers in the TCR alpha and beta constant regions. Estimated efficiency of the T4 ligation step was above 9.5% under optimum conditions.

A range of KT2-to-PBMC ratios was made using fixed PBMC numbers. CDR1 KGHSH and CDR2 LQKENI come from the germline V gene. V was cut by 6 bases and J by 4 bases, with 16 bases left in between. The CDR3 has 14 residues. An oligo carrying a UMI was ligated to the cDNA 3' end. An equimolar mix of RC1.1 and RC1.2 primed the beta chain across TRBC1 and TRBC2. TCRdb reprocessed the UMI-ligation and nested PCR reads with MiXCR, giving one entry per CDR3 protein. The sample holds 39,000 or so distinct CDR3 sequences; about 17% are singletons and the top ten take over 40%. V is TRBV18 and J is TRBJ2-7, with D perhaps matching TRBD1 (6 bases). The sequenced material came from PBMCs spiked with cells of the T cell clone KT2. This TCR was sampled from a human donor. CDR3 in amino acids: CASSPGQNFYEQYF. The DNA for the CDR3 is TGTGCCAGCTCCCCCGGACAGAACTTTTACGAGCAGTACTTC.